The text below deals with one T cell receptor beta chain. Only in-frame clones appear in the TCRdb table, and some are missing; sequencing was by immunoSEQ multiplex PCR. This sample yields 150,000 to 200,000 clones, of which around nine tenths are seen a single time; about 0.96% belongs to the top ten. These data belong to a study of blood T cell repertoires in COVID-19. About the study: Sample material is recorded as cDNA or gDNA derived from T cells, B-cell-depleted T cells, or PBMCs.

This CDR3 comprises 15 residues. V lost 2 bases to trimming and J lost 5 bases; unmatched junction nucleotides: 6. The germline V gene encodes CDR1 SGHNT and CDR2 YENEEA. The gene calls are TRBV11-3 and TRBJ2-4; 7 bases fit TRBD2. The TCR was taken from a woman between 18 and 30 years old who had recovered from COVID-19. Sequenced: peripheral blood. CDR3 amino acids: CASSLSGGRENIQYF. CDR3 DNA: TGTGCCAGCAGCTTATCGGGAGGAAGGGAAAACATTCAGTACTTC.